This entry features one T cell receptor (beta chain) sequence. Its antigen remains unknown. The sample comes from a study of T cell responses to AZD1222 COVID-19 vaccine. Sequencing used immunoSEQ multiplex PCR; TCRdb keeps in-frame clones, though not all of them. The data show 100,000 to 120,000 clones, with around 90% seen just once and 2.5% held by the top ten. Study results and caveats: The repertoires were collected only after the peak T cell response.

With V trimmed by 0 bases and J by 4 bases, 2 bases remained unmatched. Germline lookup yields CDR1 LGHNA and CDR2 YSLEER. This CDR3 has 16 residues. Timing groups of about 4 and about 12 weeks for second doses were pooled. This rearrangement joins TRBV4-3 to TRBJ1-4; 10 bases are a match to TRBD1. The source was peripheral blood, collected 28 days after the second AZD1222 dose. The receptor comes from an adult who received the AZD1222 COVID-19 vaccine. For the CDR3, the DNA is TGCGCCAGCAGCCAAGATCGGACAGGGGGTAATGAAAAACTGTTTTTT. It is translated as CASSQDRTGGNEKLFF.